This T cell receptor (beta chain) was observed in a study of cytomegalovirus exposure and HLA in healthy donors. Primers: 60 Vbeta forward and 13 Jbeta reverse. Profiled with immunoSEQ multiplex PCR; TCRdb holds only in-frame clones, not every one. The repertoire holds tens of thousands of clones, roughly nine tenths seen once, with around 10% in the top ten. CDR3 length equals 17 residues. The germline V gene has CDR1 MNHNS and CDR2 SASEGT. Trimming took off 1 base at V and 3 bases at J, with 18 bases between the two ends. The V call is TRBV6-1, the J call TRBJ1-2, with TRBD1 as a possible D gene (6 bases). The sequence was collected from a woman aged 25 to 45 in good health and CMV-seropositive. The sample taken for sequencing was PBMCs. CDR3 amino acids: CASSEGRGTYGDYGYTF. The CDR3 region has the DNA TGTGCCAGCAGTGAAGGAAGGGGGACATACGGGGACTATGGCTACACCTTC.